This T cell receptor (beta chain) was sequenced in a study of blood T cell repertoires in COVID-19. Sequencing was performed with immunoSEQ multiplex PCR; in TCRdb, only in-frame clones are kept and a portion is missing. The sample has approximately 210,000 clones; roughly 85% are singletons. In germline, CDR1 is SGDLS, CDR2 YYNGEE. V lost 2 bases to trimming and J lost 4 bases, with 10 bases between them. This CDR3 has 14 amino acids. This chain connects TRBV9 to TRBJ2-1; D is ambiguous. The sample consisted of peripheral blood. This TCR derives from a man aged 25 to 40 who had recovered from COVID-19. The DNA of the CDR3 is TGTGCCAGCAGCGTGAGCTCGATGTACAATGAGCAGTTCTTC. Its protein is CASSVSSMYNEQFF.